This TCR beta chain was documented in a study of human T cells and chemical hapten exposure. Study results and caveats: As patch test score rose, PT1 expanded TCR counts tended to rise as well.

TCRdb itself ran the RACE reads through MiXCR, one entry per CDR3 protein. The profile shows over 95,000 distinct CDR3 sequences, around 12% of them singletons. This clonotype occurred a few times. Antigen: not known. The germline gives CDR1 SGHVS, CDR2 FNYEAQ. With 0 bases removed from V and 2 bases from J, the gap between germline ends came to 10 bases. This CDR3 has 16 amino acids. Regarding time point: patch test 1, 2 weeks after DPC sensitization. The treatment: therapeutic diphenylcyclopropenone sensitization with weekly scalp DPC. Sample: whole blood, taken in connection with sensitization to the hapten diphenylcyclopropenone (DPC). This chain links TRBV7-6 with TRBJ2-2; D perhaps matches TRBD1 (6 bases). The clonotype originates from a woman aged 40-49 years with alopecia areata. Some clones in this sample may be carry-over from other donors' samples. The CDR3 loop is CASSLAGTTNTGELFF. CDR3 in DNA: TGTGCCAGCAGCTTAGCGGGGACAACTAACACCGGGGAGCTGTTTTTT.